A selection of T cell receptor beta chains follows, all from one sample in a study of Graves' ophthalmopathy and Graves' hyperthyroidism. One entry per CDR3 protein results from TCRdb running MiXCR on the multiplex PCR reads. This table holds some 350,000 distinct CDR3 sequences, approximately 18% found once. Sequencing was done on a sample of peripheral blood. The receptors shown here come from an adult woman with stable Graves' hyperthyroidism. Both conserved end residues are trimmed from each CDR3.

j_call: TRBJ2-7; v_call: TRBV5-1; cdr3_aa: ASSFALASGAASSYEQY
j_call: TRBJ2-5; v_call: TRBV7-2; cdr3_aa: ASSLGLAGQETQY
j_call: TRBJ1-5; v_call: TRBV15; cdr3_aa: ATSRAKYSNQPQH
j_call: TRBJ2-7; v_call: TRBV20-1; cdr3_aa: SARDVGDSSYEQY
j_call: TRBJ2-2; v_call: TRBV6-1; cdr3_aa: ASSDGAWLTGELF
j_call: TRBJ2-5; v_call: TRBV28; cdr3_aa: ASRDDSQETQY
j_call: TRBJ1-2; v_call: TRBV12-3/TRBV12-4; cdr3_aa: ASSLDGDVYGYT
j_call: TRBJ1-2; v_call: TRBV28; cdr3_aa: ASNTGRYGYT
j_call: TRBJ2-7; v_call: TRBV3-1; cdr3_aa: ASSQTTRLAEQY
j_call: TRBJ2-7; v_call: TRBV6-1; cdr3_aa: ASSEDGDSSYEQY
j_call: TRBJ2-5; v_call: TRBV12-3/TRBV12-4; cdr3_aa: ASRHRLAQETQY
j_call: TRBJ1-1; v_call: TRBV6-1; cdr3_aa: ASSRGQVNTEAF
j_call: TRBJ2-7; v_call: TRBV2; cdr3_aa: ASRDPTRDRAYEQY
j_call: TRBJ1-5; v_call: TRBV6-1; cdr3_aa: ASSGGTQVRQPQH
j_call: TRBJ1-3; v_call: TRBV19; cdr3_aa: ASCVAGGSGNTIY
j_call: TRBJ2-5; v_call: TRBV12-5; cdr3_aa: ASGLGTSTETQY